These T cell receptor beta chains were read from a single sample in a study of blood T cell repertoires in COVID-19. The method was immunoSEQ multiplex PCR; TCRdb's version includes in-frame clones alone and lacks a portion of them. The sample yields 80,000 or so clones, about 87% seen once. The sample consisted of peripheral blood. All receptors derive from a human donor in a cohort sampled during active COVID-19. The CDR3 runs from the conserved cysteine through the conserved F or W.

V	J	CDR3
TRBV11-1	TRBJ2-5	CASSWGGTGEEETQYF
TRBV18	TRBJ2-2	CASSPQGAQTGELFF
TRBV12-3/TRBV12-4	TRBJ2-3	CASSRGGDTQYF
TRBV5-1	TRBJ1-6	CASSITGTRNSPLHF
TRBV5-1	TRBJ2-1	CASKRGRSNEQFF
TRBV6-2/TRBV6-3	TRBJ1-1	CASSYIRQGYLNTEAFF
TRBV11-2	TRBJ2-2	CASSLARAVTGELFF
TRBV5-1	TRBJ1-6	CASSSAGVNSPLHF
TRBV7-2	TRBJ1-6	CASSLGTAFSPLHF
TRBV3-1/TRBV3-2	TRBJ1-5	CASSQGESQPQHF
TRBV28	TRBJ1-1	CASSLSGGGNTEAFF
TRBV27	TRBJ2-1	CASKVAGEQFF
TRBV19	TRBJ1-1	CASSLRQPSNTEAFF
TRBV9	TRBJ2-1	CASSVDADSYNEQFF
TRBV10-3	TRBJ1-3	CAISDGRGRAGNTIYF
TRBV18	TRBJ2-7	CASSPMTSGTYEQYF
TRBV6-2/TRBV6-3	TRBJ1-1	CASSYNTRTEAFF
TRBV7-3	TRBJ2-3	CASSLTYSSTDTQYF
TRBV5-1	TRBJ2-1	CASSFTGLAGVYNEQFF
TRBV27	TRBJ2-7	CASSPSRDGGYEQYF
TRBV6-6	TRBJ2-7	CASSGQAWGEQYF
TRBV11-2	TRBJ1-2	CASSFGGGVSGYTF
TRBV12-3/TRBV12-4	TRBJ2-7	CASHSQGAYEQYF
TRBV27	TRBJ2-1	CASSLLGTGVPNEQFF
TRBV7-9	TRBJ1-1	CASSYGGAANTEAFF
TRBV3-1/TRBV3-2	TRBJ2-5	CASSQWDWGEETQYF
TRBV2	TRBJ1-2	CASSQGQAYGYTF
TRBV10-1	TRBJ2-7	CASSDGRAPYEQYF
TRBV14	TRBJ1-6	CASSQDMDRGILYSPLHF
TRBV7-2	TRBJ1-4	CASSLGPRDEKLFF
TRBV19	TRBJ1-5	CASSDRDNQPQHF